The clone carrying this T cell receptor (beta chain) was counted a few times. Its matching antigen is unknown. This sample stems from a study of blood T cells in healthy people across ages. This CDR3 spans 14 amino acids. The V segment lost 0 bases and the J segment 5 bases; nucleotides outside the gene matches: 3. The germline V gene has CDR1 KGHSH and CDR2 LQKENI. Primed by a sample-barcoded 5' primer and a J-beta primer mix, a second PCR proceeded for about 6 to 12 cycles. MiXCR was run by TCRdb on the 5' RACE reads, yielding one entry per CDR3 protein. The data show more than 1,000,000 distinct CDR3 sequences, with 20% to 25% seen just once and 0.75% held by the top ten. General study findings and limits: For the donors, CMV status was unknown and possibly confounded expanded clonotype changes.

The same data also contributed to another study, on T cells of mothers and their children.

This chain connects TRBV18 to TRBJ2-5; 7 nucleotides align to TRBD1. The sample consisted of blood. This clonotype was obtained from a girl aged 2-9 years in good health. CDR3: CASSPPGGVETQYF. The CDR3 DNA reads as TGTGCCAGCTCACCACCAGGGGGCGTTGAGACCCAGTACTTC.